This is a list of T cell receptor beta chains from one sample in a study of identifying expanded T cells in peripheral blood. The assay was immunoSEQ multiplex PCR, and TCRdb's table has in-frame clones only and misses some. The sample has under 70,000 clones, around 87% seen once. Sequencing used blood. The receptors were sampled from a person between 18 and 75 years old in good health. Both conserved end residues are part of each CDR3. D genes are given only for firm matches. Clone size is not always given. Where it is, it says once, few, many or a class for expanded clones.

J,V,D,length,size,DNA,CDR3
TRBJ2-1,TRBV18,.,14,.,TGTGCCAGCTCACCACCCGGGGCCTACAATGAGCAGTTCTTC,CASSPPGAYNEQFF
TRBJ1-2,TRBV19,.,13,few,TGTGCCAGTAAAGGCAACAACCCATATGGCTACACCTTC,CASKGNNPYGYTF
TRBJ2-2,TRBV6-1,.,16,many,TGTGCCAGCAGTGAAATGCCGGGACACGGAACCGGGGAGCTGTTTTTT,CASSEMPGHGTGELFF
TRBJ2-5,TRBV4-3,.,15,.,TGCGCCAGCAGCCAAGAGGCTGGGGGTTGGGAGACCCAGTACTTC,CASSQEAGGWETQYF
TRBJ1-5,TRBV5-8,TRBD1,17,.,TGTGCCAGCAGCTTGAGCCTGACAGGGATTGACAATCAGCCCCAGCATTTT,CASSLSLTGIDNQPQHF
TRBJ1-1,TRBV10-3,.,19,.,TGTGCCATCAGTGAGGCTAGGGCAGGGGATAACTACATGAACACTGAAGCTTTCTTT,CAISEARAGDNYMNTEAFF
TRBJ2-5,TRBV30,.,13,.,TGTGCCTGGAGTGTACAAGAGTTAGCGACCCAGTACTTC,CAWSVQELATQYF
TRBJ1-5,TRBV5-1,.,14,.,TGCGCCAGCAGCTTGGACGGGGGAGGGCAGCCCCAGCATTTT,CASSLDGGGQPQHF
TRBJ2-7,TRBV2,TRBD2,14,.,TGTGCCAGCACACTAGCGGGGGAGGTCTACGAGCAGTACTTC,CASTLAGEVYEQYF
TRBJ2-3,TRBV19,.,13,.,TGTGCCAGTAGTTGGGCGGGCACAGATACGCAGTATTTT,CASSWAGTDTQYF
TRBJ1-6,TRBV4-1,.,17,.,TGCGCCAGCGGCCAAGACGGACTCAGCTCCTATAATTCACCCCTCCACTTT,CASGQDGLSSYNSPLHF
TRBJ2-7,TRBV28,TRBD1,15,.,TGTGCCAGCAGTTTAAGGGGGCCGAGCTCCTACGAGCAGTACTTC,CASSLRGPSSYEQYF
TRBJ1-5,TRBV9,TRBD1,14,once,TGTGCCAGCAGCGTAGAACAGGGGGGTCAGCCCCAGCATTTT,CASSVEQGGQPQHF
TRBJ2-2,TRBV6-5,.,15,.,TGTGCCAGCGGACGATTTGGAGCCGGGCCCGGGGAGCTGTTTTTT,CASGRFGAGPGELFF
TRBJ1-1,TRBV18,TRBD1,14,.,TGTGCCAGCTCACCGGGACAGGGTCTGACTGAAGCTTTCTTT,CASSPGQGLTEAFF
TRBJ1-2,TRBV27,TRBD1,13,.,TGTGCCAGCAGTTGGACAGGTGCCTATGGCTACACCTTC,CASSWTGAYGYTF
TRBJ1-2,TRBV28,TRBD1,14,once,TGTGCCAGCAGTTTACTGGGACAGGGTCGCGGCTACACCTTC,CASSLLGQGRGYTF
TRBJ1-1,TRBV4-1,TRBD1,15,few,TGCGCCAGCAGCCAAGAAGTGACAGGGGACACTGAAGCTTTCTTT,CASSQEVTGDTEAFF
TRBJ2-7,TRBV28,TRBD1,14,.,TGTGCCAGCAGTACCCGGACAGGGGGGTACGAGCAGTACTTC,CASSTRTGGYEQYF
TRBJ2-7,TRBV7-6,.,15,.,TGTGCCAGCAGCTTAGCGGGGCCGGCCGGGTCCGAGCAGTACTTC,CASSLAGPAGSEQYF
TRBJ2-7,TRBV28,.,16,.,TGTGCCAGCAGTTTACAACTTATAGAAACTACCTACGAGCAGTACTTC,CASSLQLIETTYEQYF
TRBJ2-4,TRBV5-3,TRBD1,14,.,TGTGCCAGAAGCTTCGACAGGGTCGCAAACATTCAGTACTTC,CARSFDRVANIQYF
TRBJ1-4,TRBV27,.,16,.,TGTGCCAGTTCCCGCTCCCCGACGCGGACTAATGAAAAACTGTTTTTT,CASSRSPTRTNEKLFF
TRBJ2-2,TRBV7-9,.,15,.,TGTGCCAGCAGCCCTGCGACAGTGGGAACCGGGGAGCTGTTTTTT,CASSPATVGTGELFF